Below, 18 T cell receptor beta chains from the same sample are listed, as sequenced in a study of blood T cell repertoires in COVID-19. The assay was immunoSEQ multiplex PCR, and TCRdb's table has in-frame clones only and misses some. Of almost 250,000 clones in the sample, 70% to 90% were seen once. Sequences were obtained from PBMCs or T cells enriched from blood (not recorded which). The receptors derive from a woman aged 45 to 65 with acute COVID-19.

The chain links TRBV9 to TRBJ2-7; TRBD2 agrees at 7 bases. The V gene end was trimmed by 3 bases and the J gene end by 3 bases; junction bases not matched to a gene: 3. The germline CDR1 and CDR2 sequences are SGDLS and YYNGEE. The CDR3 runs to 13 residues. CDR3 in DNA: TGTGCCAGCAGCGCGGGGAGGGACTACGAGCAGTACTTC. Protein sequence: CASSAGRDYEQYF.

The V gene is TRBV5-4, the J gene TRBJ1-1; D perhaps matches TRBD1 (6 bases). Per the germline V gene, CDR1 is SGHNT and CDR2 is YYREEE (reference sequence). V shed 5 bases and J shed 8 bases, with 13 bases lying between them. The CDR3 consists of 12 residues. The CDR3 loop is CASRWGQGEAFF. The CDR3 DNA is TGTGCCAGCAGGTGGGGGCAGGGCGAAGCTTTCTTT.

This chain connects TRBV27 to TRBJ1-5, with D perhaps matching TRBD1 (5 bases). CDR3 size: 16 residues. The ends were cut back, 2 bases at V and 3 bases at J, with 14 bases in the middle. Germline V CDR1 and CDR2: MNHEY, SMNVEV (reference sequence). CDR3 DNA sequence: TGTGCCAGCAGTTTACTAACGGGACTGTTCAATCAGCCCCAGCATTTT. Its translation: CASSLLTGLFNQPQHF.

The V gene is TRBV7-2, the J gene TRBJ2-3, with D possibly TRBD2 on 7 matching bases. The germline CDR1 and CDR2 sequences are SGHTA and FQGNSA. The CDR3 sequence is 16 residues long. Trimming removed 0 bases from V and 3 bases from J, with 13 bases in between. In DNA, the CDR3 is TGTGCCAGCAGCTTAGCGGGCGCGGGGGCGACAGATACGCAGTATTTT. Translated, it gives CASSLAGAGATDTQYF.

This clone has a handful of counts. The chain carries TRBV4-3 and TRBJ2-3; 8 bases align to TRBD1. After removal of 4 bases from V and 6 bases from J, the junction contained 6 bases not matched to a gene. Germline V gene data show CDR1 as LGHNA and CDR2 as YSLEER. This CDR3 comprises 14 residues. The CDR3 nucleotides are TGCGCCAGCAGCCCGGTGGACAGGGAGGATACGCAGTATTTT. It codes for CASSPVDREDTQYF.

The chain links TRBV29-1 to TRBJ1-1; TRBD1 is a possible D gene (6 bases). This CDR3 contains 14 residues. Trimming pared 4 bases from V and 4 bases from J, leaving 16 bases between. CDR1 and CDR2 from the germline V gene are SQVTM and ANQGSEA. CDR3 nucleotides: TGCAGCGTTGGAACGTTAACAGGGAGCACTGAAGCTTTCTTT. Translation gives CSVGTLTGSTEAFF.

The genes are TRBV12-5 and TRBJ2-7; D perhaps matches TRBD1 (6 bases). The CDR3 is made up of 15 amino acids. V lost 2 bases, J lost 3 bases, and 14 bases lay in between. The germline V gene encodes CDR1 LGHNT and CDR2 FRNRAP. This CDR3 reads CASGLPTGSNYEQYF. As DNA, the CDR3 is TGTGCTAGTGGTTTGCCAACAGGGTCCAACTACGAGCAGTACTTC. The full variable domain, its missing parts supplied by reference TRBV12-5 and TRBJ2-7, is DARVTQTPRHKVTEMGQEVTMRCQPILGHNTVFWYRQTMMQGLELLAYFRNRAPLDDSGMPKDRFSAEMPDATLATLKIQPSEPRDSAVYFCASGLPTGSNYEQYFGPGTRLTVT.

This chain connects TRBV30 to TRBJ1-3; unclear D gene. Germline CDR1 and CDR2: GTSNPN and SVGIG (reference sequence). This CDR3 has 15 residues. Trimming took 0 bases from V and 0 from J, leaving 9 bases between them. The CDR3 bases are TGTGCCTGGAGTGTAATACATTCCTCTGGAAACACCATATATTTT. Protein product: CAWSVIHSSGNTIYF.

This clone was seen a single time. The chain uses TRBV4-1 and TRBJ2-1; 8 nucleotides match TRBD2. Germline lookup yields CDR1 MGHRA and CDR2 YSYEKL. Trimming removed 1 base from V and 5 bases from J; junction bases left unmatched: 4. The CDR3 sequence is 15 residues long. The CDR3 reads CASSQAGGLNNEQFF. CDR3 bases: TGCGCCAGCAGCCAAGCGGGGGGGCTAAACAATGAGCAGTTCTTC.

The genes are TRBV19 and TRBJ1-1, with D tentatively TRBD1 (6 bases). Trimming removed 6 bases from V and 2 bases from J, with 19 bases in between. Germline assignment: CDR1 LNHDA and CDR2 SQIVND (reference sequence). This CDR3 has 16 amino acids. The CDR3 reads CASSSGVRWSNTEAFF. The CDR3 nucleotides are TGTGCCAGTAGCTCAGGGGTAAGGTGGTCAAACACTGAAGCTTTCTTT.

The chain combines TRBV7-3 with TRBJ2-1, with a weak D call TRBD2 (6 bases). The CDR3 covers 15 residues. Germline V gene lookup returns CDR1 SGHTA and CDR2 FQGTGA. Trimming stripped 1 base from V and 6 bases from J, with 13 bases between. The CDR3: CASSLSSGDLNEQFF. In DNA, the CDR3 is TGTGCCAGCAGCTTAAGTAGCGGCGACCTCAATGAGCAGTTCTTC.

The CDR3 DNA reads TGTGCCTGGAGAAAAGACAGGGGAGCTGGTGGCTACACCTTC. Protein product: CAWRKDRGAGGYTF. This chain links TRBV30 with TRBJ1-2; 8 bases are a match to TRBD1. Germline V lookup: CDR1 GTSNPN, CDR2 SVGIG (reference sequence). The CDR3 runs 14 residues. V was pared by 3 bases and J by 7 bases, with 10 bases of the junction left unmatched.

The chain combines TRBV19 with TRBJ2-5; D gene ambiguous. V dropped 3 bases and J dropped 4 bases, with 9 bases sitting between them. CDR1 and CDR2 (germline): LNHDA, SQIVND (reference sequence). CDR3 size: 13 residues. CDR3: CASSMISRETQYF. In nucleotides, the CDR3 is TGTGCCAGTAGTATGATTAGCAGAGAGACCCAGTACTTC.

The J gene is TRBJ2-7, the V gene TRBV7-8, with a possible D match to TRBD2 (6 bases). This CDR3 comprises 13 residues. CDR1 is SGHVS, CDR2 FQNEAQ, per germline. V was pared by 5 bases and J by 0 bases, with 8 bases between. The CDR3 coding sequence is TGTGCCAGCAGCCCGGGACTCTCCTACGAGCAGTACTTC. Its translation is CASSPGLSYEQYF.

This rearrangement joins TRBV7-9 to TRBJ2-1; D perhaps matches TRBD2 (6 bases). The CDR3 has 16 amino acids. Per the germline V gene, CDR1 is SEHNR and CDR2 is FQNEAQ (reference sequence). V shed 0 bases and J shed 5 bases, with 14 bases lying between them. The CDR3 is CASSLALLASDNEQFF. The CDR3 DNA reads as TGTGCCAGCAGCTTAGCGTTGTTGGCTAGCGACAATGAGCAGTTCTTC. The full variable domain, its missing parts supplied by reference TRBV7-9 and TRBJ2-1, is DTGVSQNPRHKITKRGQNVTFRCDPISEHNRLYWYRQTLGQGPEFLTYFQNEAQLEKSRLLSDRFSAERPKGSFSTLEIQRTEQGDSAMYLCASSLALLASDNEQFFGPGTRLTVL.

V and J are TRBV3-1 (or the pseudogene TRBV3-2) and TRBJ2-3; D might be TRBD2 (6 bases). Between the trimmed V and J ends, which lost 6 bases and 6 bases, there was a span of 16 bases. The CDR3 loop spans 14 amino acids. Looked up from germline, CDR1 is LGHDT and CDR2 is YNNKEL (reference sequence). CDR3 in DNA: TGTGCCAGCAGTGTTAGCGGATCGACGGATACGCAGTATTTT. Its protein is CASSVSGSTDTQYF.

This CDR3 reads CASQGALNYGYTF. The CDR3 DNA follows: TGTGCCAGTCAGGGGGCCTTAAACTATGGCTACACCTTC. This chain uses TRBV19 with TRBJ1-2, with 8 bases fitting TRBD1. The germline V gene has CDR1 LNHDA and CDR2 SQIVND (reference sequence). This CDR3 contains 13 residues. The V gene end was trimmed by 8 bases and the J gene end by 2 bases; junction bases not matched to a gene: 4.

The chain joins TRBV3-1 (or the pseudogene TRBV3-2) to TRBJ2-6, with D possibly matching TRBD1 (5 bases). Trimming shortened V by 2 bases and J by 0 bases, and 11 bases separated the two germline ends. The CDR3 is 17 amino acids. Germline V gene lookup returns CDR1 LGHDT and CDR2 YNNKEL (reference sequence). The CDR3 is CASSQRTTSSGANVLTF. The DNA for the CDR3 is TGTGCCAGCAGCCAACGGACAACCAGCTCTGGGGCCAACGTCCTGACTTTC.